This T cell receptor beta chain is from a study of beta chain features in type 1 diabetes. Whole-study findings and limits: Type 1 diabetes patients had moderately but significantly shorter TCRB CDR3s in all four CD4+ subsets.

Expressed TCRB transcripts were sequenced, since all the RNA that had been isolated was reverse transcribed. Produced via immunoSEQ multiplex PCR; TCRdb's table is partial and in-frame only. The sample lists hundreds of thousands of clones; 9.3% were seen once. Details on this clone: Its antigen is not known.

Germline loops: CDR1 SGHTA, CDR2 FQGNSA. The CDR3 length is 12 residues. The V and J ends lost 5 bases and 11 bases respectively, with 15 bases between them. Sample: central memory CD4+ T cells from blood. The sequence was collected from a young man with type 1 diabetes. The chain couples TRBV7-2 to TRBJ1-1, with no clear D. DNA of the CDR3: TGTGCCAGCAGCCCTGGCTCGCCGCGCGCTTTCTTT. Its protein is CASSPGSPRAFF.